This T cell receptor beta chain comes out of a study of vaccination and CD4 T cells after COVID-19. Across the whole study: Collection of post-vaccine samples followed dose two by a median approximately 68 days, spanning a range of 14 to 241. The cells in question were stimulated using overlapping spike peptides derived from SARS-CoV-2, HCoV-NL63, HCoV-OC43 and HCoV-229E. A CEFX pool, an HIV-1 Nef pool, or no peptide went to control cultures.

Remarks on this clonotype: Its cognate antigen is unknown.

The treatment denotes: roughly 10-day PBMC culture with coronavirus spike peptide pools or control peptides (ViraFEST assay). An unexposed donor provided the CD4+ T cells, which were collected before the COVID-19 pandemic (2011-2018). Cultured CD4+ T-cell DNA underwent Oncomine TCR Beta short-read sequencing. Cultured CD4+ T cells yielded the extracted genomic DNA. TCRdb processed the PCR reads anew with MiXCR; each CDR3 protein has one entry. The sample consists of 7,000 to 8,000 distinct CDR3 sequences, around 38% of them appearing once. From germline, CDR1 is SGHNT and CDR2 YENEEA. V was shortened by 5 bases and J by 6 bases, with 23 bases between the two germline ends. This CDR3 region has 16 residues.

The sequencing input was CD4+ T cells from blood, cultured in vitro. The sequence came from a human donor in good health. The J gene is TRBJ2-7, the V gene TRBV11-3, with D tentatively TRBD1 (6 bases). The CDR3 sequence: CASSISRGHILLEQYF. The CDR3 bases are TGTGCCAGCAGCATCAGTAGGGGACATATCCTTCTCGAGCAGTACTTC. The full variable domain, rest sourced from reference TRBV11-3 and TRBJ2-7, is EAGVVQSPRYKIIEKKQPVAFWCNPISGHNTLYWYLQNLGQGPELLIRYENEEAVDDSQLPKDRFSAERLKGVDSTLKIQPAELGDSAVYLCASSISRGHILLEQYFGPGTRLTVT.